The source of this T cell receptor (beta chain) is a study of control samples from healthy donors and cancer patients. The CDR3 covers 14 residues. Trimming shortened V by 5 bases and J by 4 bases, and 11 bases separated the two germline ends. CDR1 is MDHEN and CDR2 is SYDVKM in the germline V gene. The repertoire was sequenced with immunoSEQ multiplex PCR; TCRdb's copy has only in-frame clones and lacks some. The sample gives 65,000 to 85,000 clones, approximately 91% of which show up once; 9.5% is in the top ten. Sequencing input: PBMCs. The chain is built from TRBV28 and TRBJ1-4, with D possibly TRBD1 on 5 matching bases. The sequence came from a woman aged 50 to 60 with colorectal cancer. The CDR3 nucleotides read TGTGCCAGCAGTCCAGGGAACCTTAATGAAAAACTGTTTTTT. Translation gives CASSPGNLNEKLFF.